Listed below are T cell receptor beta chains from one sample, sequenced in a study of T cell repertoires in cytomegalovirus infection. These receptors lack a known antigen. TCRdb reprocessed the reads via MiXCR and lists one record per CDR3 protein. The table includes about 140,000 distinct CDR3 sequences, roughly a third detected once. The source was CD8+ T cells from cultured PBMCs, collected from culture after CMV antigen stimulation. All receptors come from a human donor in good health (CMV status not recorded). Some clones in this sample may be carry-over from other donors' samples. Both conserved end residues are part of each CDR3. Fields, in order: D gene, V gene, J gene, clone size, CDR3 protein, CDR3 DNA. A D gene is named only where the DNA matches it firmly. Where a row states a size, it is once, few, many or the class of an expanded clone; other rows omit it.

d_gene: -; v_gene: TRBV7-9; j_gene: TRBJ1-2; abundance: -; CDR3aa: CASSLGDDGYTF; CDR3nt: TGTGCCAGCAGCTTAGGAGACGATGGCTACACCTTC
d_gene: -; v_gene: TRBV6-5; j_gene: TRBJ1-2; abundance: many; CDR3aa: CASSYTGLDYGYTF; CDR3nt: TGTGCCAGCAGTTATACGGGCCTAGACTATGGCTACACCTTC
d_gene: -; v_gene: TRBV27; j_gene: TRBJ2-7; abundance: -; CDR3aa: CASSFSGPGEQYF; CDR3nt: TGTGCCAGCAGTTTTTCCGGGCCGGGGGAGCAGTACTTC
d_gene: -; v_gene: TRBV4-1; j_gene: TRBJ1-2; abundance: -; CDR3aa: CASSQALTQGDGYTF; CDR3nt: TGCGCCAGCAGCCAAGCCCTGACCCAAGGGGATGGCTACACCTTC
d_gene: -; v_gene: TRBV27; j_gene: TRBJ2-7; abundance: -; CDR3aa: CASGLYEQYF; CDR3nt: TGTGCCAGCGGACTATACGAGCAGTACTTC
d_gene: -; v_gene: TRBV6-6; j_gene: TRBJ1-2; abundance: few; CDR3aa: CASRRKDGYGYTF; CDR3nt: TGTGCCAGCAGAAGAAAGGACGGCTATGGCTACACCTTC
d_gene: TRBD1; v_gene: TRBV6-8; j_gene: TRBJ1-1; abundance: -; CDR3aa: CASRYRGRDTEAFF; CDR3nt: TGTGCCAGCAGGTACAGGGGGCGGGACACTGAAGCTTTCTTT
d_gene: -; v_gene: TRBV15; j_gene: TRBJ2-1; abundance: -; CDR3aa: CATSSSWGYNEQFF; CDR3nt: TGTGCCACCAGCAGTAGCTGGGGGTACAATGAGCAGTTCTTC
d_gene: -; v_gene: TRBV6-5; j_gene: TRBJ1-3; abundance: many; CDR3aa: CASSYSMGSGSGNTIYF; CDR3nt: TGTGCCAGCAGTTACTCGATGGGGTCCGGCTCTGGAAACACCATATATTTT
d_gene: -; v_gene: TRBV27; j_gene: TRBJ1-6; abundance: -; CDR3aa: CASSLVSDTMTSYNSPLHF; CDR3nt: TGTGCCAGCAGTTTAGTCTCGGACACAATGACCTCCTATAATTCACCCCTCCACTTT
d_gene: -; v_gene: TRBV20-1; j_gene: TRBJ2-1; abundance: once; CDR3aa: CSARDLEWRLEQFF; CDR3nt: TGCAGTGCTAGAGATCTCGAGTGGAGGCTTGAGCAGTTCTTC
d_gene: TRBD1; v_gene: TRBV9; j_gene: TRBJ1-2; abundance: many; CDR3aa: CASSQGQDYGYTF; CDR3nt: TGTGCCAGCAGCCAGGGACAGGACTATGGCTACACCTTC
d_gene: -; v_gene: TRBV7-3; j_gene: TRBJ2-5; abundance: once; CDR3aa: CASSPRADRDFQETQYF; CDR3nt: TGTGCCAGCAGCCCCCGTGCTGACAGGGACTTCCAAGAGACCCAGTACTTC
d_gene: -; v_gene: TRBV20-1; j_gene: TRBJ2-7; abundance: -; CDR3aa: CSARELGTYEQYF; CDR3nt: TGCAGTGCTAGAGAACTAGGGACCTACGAGCAGTACTTC
d_gene: -; v_gene: TRBV7-2; j_gene: TRBJ1-6; abundance: many; CDR3aa: CASSLVPWQGPESPLHF; CDR3nt: TGTGCCAGCAGCTTAGTGCCATGGCAGGGGCCGGAGTCACCCCTCCACTTT